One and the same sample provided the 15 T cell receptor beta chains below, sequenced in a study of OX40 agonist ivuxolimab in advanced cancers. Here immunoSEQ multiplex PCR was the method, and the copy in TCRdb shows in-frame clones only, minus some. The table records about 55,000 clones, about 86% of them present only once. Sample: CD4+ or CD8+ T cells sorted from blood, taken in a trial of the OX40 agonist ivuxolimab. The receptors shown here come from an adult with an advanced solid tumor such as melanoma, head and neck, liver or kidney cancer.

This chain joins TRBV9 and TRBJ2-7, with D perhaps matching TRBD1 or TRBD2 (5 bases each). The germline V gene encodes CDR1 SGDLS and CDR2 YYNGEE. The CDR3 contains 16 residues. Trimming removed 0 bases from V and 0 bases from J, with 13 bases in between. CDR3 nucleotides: TGTGCCAGCAGCGTAGCCGAGGGGCCAAGCTCCTACGAGCAGTACTTC. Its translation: CASSVAEGPSSYEQYF.

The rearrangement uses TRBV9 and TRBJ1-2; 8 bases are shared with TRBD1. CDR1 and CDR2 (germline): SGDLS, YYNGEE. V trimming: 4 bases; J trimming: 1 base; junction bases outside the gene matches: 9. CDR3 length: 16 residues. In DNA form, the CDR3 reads TGTGCCAGCAGCCAAGGGACAGGCCCCATTAACTATGGCTACACCTTC. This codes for CASSQGTGPINYGYTF.

The DNA for the CDR3 is TGTGCCAGCAGCTTACCGGGACAGGGTTTCTACGAGCAGTACTTC. It codes for CASSLPGQGFYEQYF. This chain uses TRBV7-8 with TRBJ2-7, with 9 positions matching TRBD1. V lost 2 bases, J lost 3 bases, and 5 bases stayed unmatched. The CDR3 is 15 residues long. Germline-derived CDR1 and CDR2 are SGHVS and FQNEAQ.

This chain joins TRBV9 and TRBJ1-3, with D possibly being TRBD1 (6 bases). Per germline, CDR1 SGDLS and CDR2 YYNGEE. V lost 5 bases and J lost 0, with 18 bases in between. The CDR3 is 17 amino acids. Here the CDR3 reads CASRGGTLTSSGNTIYF. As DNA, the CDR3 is TGTGCCAGCAGAGGGGGGACGCTCACTTCCTCTGGAAACACCATATATTTT.

The CDR3 region has the DNA TGTGCCAGCAGCTTCCGGATAGAAGAGACCCAGTACTTC. This gives the protein CASSFRIEETQYF. This chain links TRBV7-9 with TRBJ2-5; D is undetermined. CDR1 is SEHNR, CDR2 FQNEAQ, per germline (reference sequence). The CDR3 consists of 13 residues. Trimming left V 3 bases short and J 3 bases short, with 8 bases between.

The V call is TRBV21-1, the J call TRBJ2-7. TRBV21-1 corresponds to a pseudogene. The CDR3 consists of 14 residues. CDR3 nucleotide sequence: TGTGCCAGCAGCAGGGGGTGCTACTCCTACGAGCAGTACTTC. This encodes CASSRGCYSYEQYF.

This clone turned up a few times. The CDR3 DNA reads TGTGCCAGCAAGTACACCGGGACAGGGCACACTGAAGCTTTCTTT. Protein sequence: CASKYTGTGHTEAFF. V usage is TRBV27 and J usage is TRBJ1-1; 9 positions match TRBD1. The CDR3 sequence is 15 residues long. Germline V gene sequence: CDR1 MNHEY, CDR2 SMNVEV (reference sequence). With 7 bases clipped from V and 3 bases from J, the junction kept 9 bases outside the gene matches.

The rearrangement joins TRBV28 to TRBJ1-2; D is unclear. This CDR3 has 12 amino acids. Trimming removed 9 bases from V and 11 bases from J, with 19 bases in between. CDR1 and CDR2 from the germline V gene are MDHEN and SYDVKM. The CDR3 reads CASTEVEPLYTF. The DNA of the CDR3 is TGTGCCAGTACCGAAGTTGAACCTCTTTACACCTTC.

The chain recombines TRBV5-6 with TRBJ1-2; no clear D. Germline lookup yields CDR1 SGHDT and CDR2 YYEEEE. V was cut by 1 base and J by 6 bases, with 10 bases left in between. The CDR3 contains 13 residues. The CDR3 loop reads CASSLSGPHGYTF. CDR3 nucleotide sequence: TGTGCCAGCAGCTTGTCAGGACCCCATGGCTACACCTTC.

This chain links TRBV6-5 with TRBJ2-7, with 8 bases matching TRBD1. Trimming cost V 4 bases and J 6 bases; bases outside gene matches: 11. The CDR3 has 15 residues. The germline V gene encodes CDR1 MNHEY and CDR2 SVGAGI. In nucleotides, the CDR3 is TGTGCCAGCAGTTCCCTTAAAAGAGGACAGGGCGAGCAGTACTTC. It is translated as CASSSLKRGQGEQYF.

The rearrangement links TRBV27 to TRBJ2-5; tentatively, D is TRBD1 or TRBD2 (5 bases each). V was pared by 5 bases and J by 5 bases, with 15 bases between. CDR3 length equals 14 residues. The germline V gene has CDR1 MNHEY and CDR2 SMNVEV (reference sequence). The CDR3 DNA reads TGTGCCAGCAGTGGGCTGGGGGTTGAGGAGACCCAGTACTTC. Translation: CASSGLGVEETQYF.

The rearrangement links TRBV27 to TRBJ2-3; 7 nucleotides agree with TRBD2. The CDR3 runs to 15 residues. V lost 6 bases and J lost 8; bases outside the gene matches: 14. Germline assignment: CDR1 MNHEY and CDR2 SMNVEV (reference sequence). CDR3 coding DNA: TGTGCCAGCAGCCTTCTGGGTGGGGGGGTTCGTACGCAGTATTTT. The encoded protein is CASSLLGGGVRTQYF.

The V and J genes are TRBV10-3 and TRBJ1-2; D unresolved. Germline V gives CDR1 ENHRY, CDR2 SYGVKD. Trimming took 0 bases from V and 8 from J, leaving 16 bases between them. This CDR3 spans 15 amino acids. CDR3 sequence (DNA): TGTGCCATCAGTGAGTCGGGAGACGCTGGAGGGGGCTACACCTTC. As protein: CAISESGDAGGGYTF.

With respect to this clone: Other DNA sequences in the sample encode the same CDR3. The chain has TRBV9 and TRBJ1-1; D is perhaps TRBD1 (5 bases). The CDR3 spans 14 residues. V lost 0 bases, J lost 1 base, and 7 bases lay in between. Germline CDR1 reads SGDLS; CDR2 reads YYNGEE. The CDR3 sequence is CASSVVGGNTEAFF. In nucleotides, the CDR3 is TGTGCCAGCAGCGTAGTTGGGGGGAACACTGAAGCTTTCTTT. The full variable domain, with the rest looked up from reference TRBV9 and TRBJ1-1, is DSGVTQTPKHLITATGQRVTLRCSPRSGDLSVYWYQQSLDQGLQFLIQYYNGEERAKGNILERFSAQQFPDLHSELNLSSLELGDSALYFCASSVVGGNTEAFFGQGTRLTVV.

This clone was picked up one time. CDR3 residues: CASSPLRGYGYTF. In DNA form, the CDR3 reads TGTGCCAGCAGTCCGCTCCGGGGCTATGGCTACACCTTC. The chain employs TRBV27 and TRBJ1-2; D gene uncertain. Germline CDR1 and CDR2: MNHEY and SMNVEV (reference sequence). V lost 5 bases to trimming and J lost 4 bases, with 11 bases between them. The CDR3 contains 13 residues.